The 30 T cell receptor beta chains presented below share a single source sample, sequenced in a study of control samples from healthy donors and cancer patients (dated by TCRdb to about 2020). Library preparation was by the immunoSEQ multiplex PCR assay. TCRdb stores this immuneACCESS table with in-frame sequences only. Part of the clones is absent; in the studies checked, under half of the shortfall reflects unresolved V genes, and no reason is known for the rest. In this sample the table shows about 13,000 clones, approximately 80% of which occur a single time. The ten largest account for 7.5% to 8.5% of the sample. Sequenced sample: formalin-fixed, paraffin-embedded tissue. The receptors come from a male donor with melanoma.

The chain uses TRBV14 and TRBJ2-2; D unclear. Germline V gene data show CDR1 as SGHDN and CDR2 as FVKESK. Trimming pared 1 base from V and 6 bases from J, leaving 6 bases between. The CDR3 is made up of 13 amino acids. DNA for the CDR3: TGTGCCAGCAGCCAAGCGACGCCCGGGGAGCTGTTTTTT. Protein: CASSQATPGELFF.

The chain recombines TRBV10-3 with TRBJ1-2; 7 bases map to TRBD1. CDR1 is ENHRY and CDR2 is SYGVKD in the germline V gene. This CDR3 spans 14 amino acids. V lost 7 bases, J lost 0 bases, and 5 bases stayed unmatched. This CDR3 reads CAIKGTDANYGYTF. The CDR3 DNA reads as TGTGCCATCAAGGGGACAGACGCTAACTATGGCTACACCTTC.

The V call is TRBV14, the J call TRBJ1-2, with D hard to call. V shed 7 bases and J shed 1 base, with 10 bases lying between them. CDR1 is SGHDN and CDR2 is FVKESK in the germline V gene. The length of the CDR3 is 13 residues. DNA of the CDR3: TGTGCCAGCAACCATACCAGTAACTATGGCTACACCTTC. Translating it yields CASNHTSNYGYTF.

This clone was detected only a few times. This CDR3 is CASSQGQGGPDTQYF. DNA for the CDR3: TGTGCCAGCAGCCAGGGACAGGGGGGCCCAGATACGCAGTATTTT. The chain joins TRBV4-2 to TRBJ2-3, with 11 bases matching TRBD1. With 3 bases clipped from V and 4 bases from J, the junction kept 3 bases outside the gene matches. This CDR3 is 15 amino acids long. CDR1 is LGHNA and CDR2 is YNFKEQ in the germline V gene.

CDR3 loop: CASSTGPTSSYEQYF. CDR3 nucleotide sequence: TGTGCCAGCAGCACAGGACCGACGAGCTCCTACGAGCAGTACTTC. The chain combines TRBV11-3 with TRBJ2-7, with a possible D match to TRBD1 (5 bases). Germline V gene lookup returns CDR1 SGHNT and CDR2 YENEEA. V lost 5 bases, J lost 0 bases, and 14 bases lay in between. The length of the CDR3 is 15 residues.

This clone was counted once. The gene calls are TRBV4-2 and TRBJ1-5, with D possibly matching TRBD1 (6 bases). The CDR3 sequence is 17 residues long. Germline V lookup: CDR1 LGHNA, CDR2 YNFKEQ. Trimming pared 2 bases from V and 0 bases from J, leaving 14 bases between. The CDR3 sequence is CASSQHRTDLSNQPQHF. In DNA form, the CDR3 reads TGTGCCAGCAGCCAACATAGGACAGACCTTAGCAATCAGCCCCAGCATTTT.

There are a few counts of this clone. The chain's CDR3 is CASSLLYTEAFF. The CDR3 nucleotides are TGTGCCAGCAGCTTACTTTACACTGAAGCTTTCTTT. The V call is TRBV7-2, the J call TRBJ1-1; the D is unclear. The V gene's germline CDR1 is SGHTA and CDR2 FQGNSA. The CDR3 has 12 residues. Trimming took 2 bases from V and 3 from J, leaving 4 bases between them.

This clone has a single count. The CDR3 DNA is TGTGCCAGCAGCCGGACGGTAGGGGAGGAAAAACTGTTTTTT. Residues: CASSRTVGEEKLFF. This rearrangement joins TRBV7-9 to TRBJ1-4; TRBD1 is a possible D gene (5 bases). This CDR3 contains 14 residues. Germline V CDR1 and CDR2: SEHNR, FQNEAQ (reference sequence). Trimming removed 5 bases from V and 8 bases from J, with 15 bases in between.

The rearrangement joins TRBV7-2 to TRBJ1-1; tentatively, D is TRBD1 (5 bases). V lost 6 bases, J lost 2 bases, and 16 bases lay in between. The CDR3 spans 15 residues. From germline, CDR1 is SGHTA and CDR2 FQGNSA. CDR3 bases: TGTGCCAGCAGTTTCCCCAGGACACACAACACTGAAGCTTTCTTT. It encodes CASSFPRTHNTEAFF. Variable domain in full (rest from reference TRBV7-2 and TRBJ1-1): GAGVSQSPSNKVTEKGKDVELRCDPISGHTALYWYRQSLGQGLEFLIYFQGNSAPDKSGLPSDRFSAERTGGSVSTLTIQRTQQEDSAVYLCASSFPRTHNTEAFFGQGTRLTVV.

The chain recombines TRBV27 with TRBJ2-3; D not resolved. This CDR3 spans 15 amino acids. Germline CDR1 reads MNHEY; CDR2 reads SMNVEV (reference sequence). V lost 5 bases and J 4 bases, leaving 16 bases between the germline ends. The CDR3 DNA reads as TGTGCCAGCAGTCGGGCGGCCCTAGGGTCAGATACGCAGTATTTT. It is translated as CASSRAALGSDTQYF.

The CDR3 protein is CATSGTWTSGGANEQFF. In nucleotides, the CDR3 is TGTGCCACCAGCGGGACGTGGACTAGCGGGGGGGCTAATGAGCAGTTCTTC. The chain combines TRBV15 with TRBJ2-1, with 15 bases identical to TRBD2. J lost 7 bases, V lost 5 bases, and 9 bases had no gene match. In germline, CDR1 is LNHNV, CDR2 YYDKDF (reference sequence). This CDR3 contains 17 residues.

The rearrangement links TRBV5-4 to TRBJ2-5; TRBD2 might be the D (6 bases). CDR1 and CDR2 (germline): SGHNT, YYREEE (reference sequence). CDR3 length: 13 amino acids. Trimming cost V 2 bases and J 9 bases, with 14 bases left between them. The CDR3 region is CASSLNAGGAQYF. The CDR3 DNA follows: TGTGCCAGCAGCTTAAACGCCGGAGGGGCCCAGTACTTC.

A remark on this clone: A read error may produce the germline difference seen at one junction end. This rearrangement joins TRBV7-2 to TRBJ2-5; D remains ambiguous. CDR3 length equals 14 residues. Germline CDR1 and CDR2: SGHTA and FQGNSA. The DNA for the CDR3 is TGTGCCAGCAGCTTATCCCGGGTCCAAGAGATCCAGTACTTC. Translation gives CASSLSRVQEIQYF.

This chain joins TRBV7-9 and TRBJ2-2; no clear D gene. The germline V gene encodes CDR1 SEHNR and CDR2 FQNEAQ (reference sequence). Trimming pared 5 bases from V and 4 bases from J, leaving 11 bases between. This CDR3 region has 14 residues. CDR3 region: CASSRPGITGELFF. The DNA for the CDR3 is TGTGCCAGCAGCCGTCCGGGTATCACCGGGGAGCTGTTTTTT.

This clone has a single count. The rearrangement uses TRBV5-4 and TRBJ2-3, with 15 bases lining up with TRBD2. CDR1 SGHNT and CDR2 YYREEE come from the germline V gene (reference sequence). The J segment lost 3 bases and the V segment lost 4 bases, leaving 3 bases of the junction unmatched. The CDR3 sequence is 16 residues long. The CDR3 spells CASSIGLAGGTDTQYF. In nucleotides, the CDR3 is TGTGCCAGCAGCATTGGACTAGCGGGGGGGACAGATACGCAGTATTTT.

This sequence joins TRBV6-1 and TRBJ2-3; D is undetermined. Per the germline V gene, CDR1 is MNHNS and CDR2 is SASEGT. CDR3 length: 15 residues. V gave up 2 bases and J gave up 2 bases, with 11 bases separating them. DNA of the CDR3: TGTGCCAGCAGTGAAACGTTGGCAGCCACAGATACGCAGTATTTT. Translating it yields CASSETLAATDTQYF.

The V gene is TRBV7-6, the J gene TRBJ2-5, with a weak D call TRBD1 (6 bases). V dropped 7 bases and J dropped 4 bases, with 19 bases sitting between them. Per germline, CDR1 SGHVS and CDR2 FNYEAQ. This CDR3 has 15 residues. CDR3 sequence (DNA): TGTGCCAGCACCTTCCTAAAACAGGGAGCAGAGACCCAGTACTTC. It codes for CASTFLKQGAETQYF.

This clone has only a few counts. CDR3 residues: CASSPSGAGGNEQFF. The DNA of the CDR3 is TGTGCCAGCAGCCCCAGTGGGGCTGGGGGCAATGAGCAGTTCTTC. The chain uses TRBV14 and TRBJ2-1; D may match TRBD1 or TRBD2 (5 bases each). Trimming removed 4 bases from V and 6 bases from J, with 16 bases in between. The CDR3 has 15 residues. The germline gives CDR1 SGHDN, CDR2 FVKESK. The full variable domain, with the rest looked up from reference TRBV14 and TRBJ2-1, is EAGVTQFPSHSVIEKGQTVTLRCDPISGHDNLYWYRRVMGKEIKFLLHFVKESKQDESGMPNNRFLAERTGGTYSTLKVQPAELEDSGVYFCASSPSGAGGNEQFFGPGTRLTVL.

The chain couples TRBV19 to TRBJ1-6, with D unclear. This CDR3 spans 14 amino acids. V gave up 5 bases and J gave up 3 bases, with 8 bases separating them. Looked up from germline, CDR1 is LNHDA and CDR2 is SQIVND (reference sequence). CDR3 sequence reads: CASSWQNYNSPLHF. CDR3 nucleotide sequence: TGTGCCAGTAGTTGGCAGAACTATAATTCACCCCTCCACTTT.

The CDR3: CASSPGRNPNQPQHF. CDR3 coding DNA: TGTGCCAGCTCACCAGGCAGGAACCCGAATCAGCCCCAGCATTTT. The gene calls are TRBV18 and TRBJ1-5; D is unclear. The CDR3 loop spans 15 amino acids. The germline gives CDR1 KGHSH, CDR2 LQKENI. V was pared by 2 bases and J by 4 bases, with 12 bases between.

The gene calls are TRBV29-1 and TRBJ1-3; 7 bases align to TRBD1. Germline V gene sequence: CDR1 SQVTM, CDR2 ANQGSEA. The CDR3 runs to 14 residues. V shed 6 bases, J shed 4 bases, and the junction held 9 bases outside the gene matches. In nucleotides, the CDR3 is TGCAGCGTCGGTCTTGGACAGGCCGGAAACACCATATATTTT. This gives the protein CSVGLGQAGNTIYF.

This sequence joins TRBV5-8 and TRBJ1-5, with D possibly being TRBD1 (5 bases). The length of the CDR3 is 15 residues. The germline V gene encodes CDR1 SGHTS and CDR2 YDEGEE. Trimming removed 3 bases from V and 3 bases from J, with 13 bases in between. The CDR3 DNA reads TGTGCCAGCAGCTCGACCTGGGGGGACAATCAGCCCCAGCATTTT. It specifies CASSSTWGDNQPQHF.

The gene calls are TRBV7-2 and TRBJ2-5; 10 positions match TRBD1. The J call may be incorrect, as the DNA end agrees better with TRBJ2-7. Per germline, CDR1 SGHTA and CDR2 FQGNSA. The CDR3 extends over 14 amino acids. The DNA of the CDR3 is TGTGCCAGCAGCTTAGGAGGACAGGGGGGCGAGCAGTACTTC. Translation: CASSLGGQGGEQYF.

The chain couples TRBV9 to TRBJ2-3, with a tentative D call TRBD2 (5 bases). Deletions cut 0 bases from V and 2 bases from J, with 13 bases between. CDR3 length: 16 amino acids. Germline assignment: CDR1 SGDLS and CDR2 YYNGEE. The CDR3 DNA follows: TGTGCCAGCAGCGTAGGTAGCGCCATAGACACAGATACGCAGTATTTT. This sequence encodes CASSVGSAIDTDTQYF. Supplemented by reference TRBV9 and TRBJ2-3, the full variable domain reads DSGVTQTPKHLITATGQRVTLRCSPRSGDLSVYWYQQSLDQGLQFLIQYYNGEERAKGNILERFSAQQFPDLHSELNLSSLELGDSALYFCASSVGSAIDTDTQYFGPGTRLTVL.

The chain couples TRBV5-1 to TRBJ2-5; the D gene is possibly TRBD1 (6 bases). The CDR3 covers 14 residues. Germline lookup yields CDR1 SGHRS and CDR2 YFSETQ. The germline V and J ends were trimmed by 1 base and 2 bases, with 9 bases remaining between them. The CDR3 reads CASSLRTAQETQYF. CDR3 nucleotides: TGCGCCAGCAGCTTGCGGACAGCACAAGAGACCCAGTACTTC.

The chain combines TRBV6-6 with TRBJ2-5; possibly TRBD1 for D (6 bases). The CDR3 spans 13 residues. Germline V gene lookup returns CDR1 MNHNY and CDR2 SVGAGI (reference sequence). Trimming cost V 4 bases and J 7 bases, with 13 bases left between them. CDR3: CASSSDSARTQYF. CDR3 sequence (DNA): TGTGCCAGCAGTTCGGACAGTGCGAGGACCCAGTACTTC.

V is TRBV4-2 and J is TRBJ2-2; 9 nucleotides agree with TRBD2. Germline V lookup: CDR1 LGHNA, CDR2 YNFKEQ. V lost 5 bases, J lost 4 bases, and 5 bases stayed unmatched. The CDR3 has 15 amino acids. The CDR3 DNA sequence: TGTGCCAGCAGCTTCGCGGGGGGGCTCACCGGGGAGCTGTTTTTT. Protein: CASSFAGGLTGELFF.

The J gene is TRBJ1-6, the V gene TRBV6-2 or TRBV6-3, with D hard to call. Trimming took 2 bases from V and 9 from J, leaving 14 bases between them. Germline V gene sequence: CDR1 MNHEY, CDR2 SVGEGT. This CDR3 is built from 15 residues. The CDR3 bases are TGTGCCAGCAGTTACCTAGCACTTAGCAGTTCACCCCTCCACTTT. As protein: CASSYLALSSSPLHF.

The V call is TRBV28, the J call TRBJ1-2; weak D call: TRBD1 (5 bases). V was shortened by 5 bases and J by 5 bases, with 15 bases between the two germline ends. This CDR3 spans 14 amino acids. Germline V gene sequence: CDR1 MDHEN, CDR2 SYDVKM. CDR3 coding DNA: TGTGCCAGCAGTCGACAGAGAGTAAAGTATGGCTACACCTTC. Protein: CASSRQRVKYGYTF.

The chain employs TRBV7-2 and TRBJ1-1; D perhaps matches TRBD1 (5 bases). Trimming took 5 bases from V and 0 from J, leaving 16 bases between them. The CDR3 totals 16 residues. Germline-derived CDR1 and CDR2 are SGHTA and FQGNSA. The CDR3 loop is CASSLRIGAMNTEAFF. CDR3 coding DNA: TGTGCCAGCAGCCTGAGGATCGGGGCGATGAACACTGAAGCTTTCTTT. The full variable domain, in which reference TRBV7-2 and TRBJ1-1 provide the parts outside the CDR3, is GAGVSQSPSNKVTEKGKDVELRCDPISGHTALYWYRQSLGQGLEFLIYFQGNSAPDKSGLPSDRFSAERTGGSVSTLTIQRTQQEDSAVYLCASSLRIGAMNTEAFFGQGTRLTVV.